This T cell receptor (beta chain) was sequenced during a study of T cells in women clearing cervical HPV infection. Of note for this clone: The missing CDR3 end, 3 residues past where the read stops, is filled in from the germline J gene.

The CDR3 consists of 12 residues. Per the germline V gene, CDR1 is SGHTA and CDR2 is FQGNSA. This table comes from immunoSEQ multiplex PCR, and its TCRdb copy is limited to in-frame clones, with some not included. The specimen's table records 25,000 to 35,000 clones. The clonotype was recovered from a woman aged 18-69 years with a cervical HPV16 infection that either progressed to CIN3+ or cleared (not recorded which). The sample comprised blood buffy coat. The chain has TRBV7-2 and TRBJ1-1, with a weak D call TRBD1 (5 bases). The DNA read from the CDR3 is TGTGCCAGCAGCTCACGAGGGGTTGGA. Its translation is CASSSRGVG. The CDR3 in full is CASSSRGVGAFF.